The clone carrying this TCR beta chain was found a few times. Its target is unknown. The data derive from a study of early T cells in non-severe SARS-CoV-2 infection. About the study: Alpha and beta chains were unpaired, from unsorted whole-blood bulk RNA. Findings of the study overall: Sequences matched to VDJdb favored anti-spike CD8 responses, while private and CD4 specificities were missed.

The CDR3 totals 16 residues. Attached unique molecular identifiers marked individual cDNA molecules. TCRdb fed the 5' RACE reads into MiXCR, producing one record per CDR3 protein. The sample carries 40,000 to 55,000 distinct CDR3 sequences, more than 9% recorded once. Sequencing was performed on whole blood. The clonotype was recovered from an adult who was a healthcare worker with PCR-confirmed SARS-CoV-2 infection or an uninfected control (not recorded which). This rearrangement joins TRBV3-2 to TRBJ2-1; TRBD1 is the table's D call, not checked against the DNA. TRBV3-2 is a pseudogene segment. The CDR3 sequence: CASSPRGGIGGNEQFF. CDR3 in DNA: TGTGCCAGCAGCCCGAGAGGTGGGATCGGGGGCAATGAGCAGTTCTTC.